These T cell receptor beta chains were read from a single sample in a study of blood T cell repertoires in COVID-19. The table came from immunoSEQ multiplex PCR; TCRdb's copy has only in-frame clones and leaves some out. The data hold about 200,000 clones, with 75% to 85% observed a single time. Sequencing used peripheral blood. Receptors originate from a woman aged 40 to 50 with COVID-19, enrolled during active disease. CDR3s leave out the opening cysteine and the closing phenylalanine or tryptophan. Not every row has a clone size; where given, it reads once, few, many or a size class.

CDR3 protein: ASSLGGREAF; V gene: TRBV12-3/TRBV12-4; J gene: TRBJ1-1; clone size: -
CDR3 protein: ASSWDSGSYEQY; V gene: TRBV5-4; J gene: TRBJ2-7; clone size: few
CDR3 protein: ASSLSTGGTQY; V gene: TRBV11-2; J gene: TRBJ2-5; clone size: -
CDR3 protein: ASSSRGGGGYGYT; V gene: TRBV5-1; J gene: TRBJ1-2; clone size: -
CDR3 protein: ASSRTSGSTDTQY; V gene: TRBV5-4; J gene: TRBJ2-3; clone size: -
CDR3 protein: ASSLGQTLNEKLF; V gene: TRBV7-2; J gene: TRBJ1-4; clone size: few
CDR3 protein: ASSPGQGTGSYNEQF; V gene: TRBV18; J gene: TRBJ2-1; clone size: -
CDR3 protein: ASSVGLAGAPYNEQF; V gene: TRBV9; J gene: TRBJ2-1; clone size: -
CDR3 protein: SASSALSGNEQF; V gene: TRBV20-1; J gene: TRBJ2-1; clone size: few
CDR3 protein: ASSASDRGTYNEQF; V gene: TRBV7-2; J gene: TRBJ2-1; clone size: -
CDR3 protein: ASSPDRSSYEQY; V gene: TRBV18; J gene: TRBJ2-7; clone size: -
CDR3 protein: ASSWARTGNYGYT; V gene: TRBV11-3; J gene: TRBJ1-2; clone size: few
CDR3 protein: ASSLDRGAGELF; V gene: TRBV5-1; J gene: TRBJ2-2; clone size: -
CDR3 protein: ASSSGLAEADTQY; V gene: TRBV7-3; J gene: TRBJ2-3; clone size: -
CDR3 protein: ASSPGTGGETQY; V gene: TRBV27; J gene: TRBJ2-5; clone size: -
CDR3 protein: ASSQDRLRGPEAF; V gene: TRBV4-1; J gene: TRBJ1-1; clone size: few
CDR3 protein: ASTGVLSSEQF; V gene: TRBV28; J gene: TRBJ2-1; clone size: -
CDR3 protein: ASSQDLGGSYGYT; V gene: TRBV3-1/TRBV3-2; J gene: TRBJ1-2; clone size: once
CDR3 protein: ASSQPGDMNTEAF; V gene: TRBV18; J gene: TRBJ1-1; clone size: -
CDR3 protein: ASSHAVSGNTIY; V gene: TRBV28; J gene: TRBJ1-3; clone size: once
CDR3 protein: SVGVRGVEQF; V gene: TRBV29-1; J gene: TRBJ2-1; clone size: -
CDR3 protein: ASSPGQGLNTEAF; V gene: TRBV18; J gene: TRBJ1-1; clone size: -
CDR3 protein: ASSLTEGQEAF; V gene: TRBV18; J gene: TRBJ1-1; clone size: -
CDR3 protein: ASSKQGRVTEAF; V gene: TRBV19; J gene: TRBJ1-1; clone size: once
CDR3 protein: ASSSSGGSSYGYT; V gene: TRBV27; J gene: TRBJ1-2; clone size: -
CDR3 protein: ATSSYPTGPYPGNTIY; V gene: TRBV15; J gene: TRBJ1-3; clone size: -
CDR3 protein: ASTVTGRGAEAF; V gene: TRBV6-5; J gene: TRBJ1-1; clone size: -
CDR3 protein: ASSLERTWVTEQF; V gene: TRBV5-6; J gene: TRBJ2-1; clone size: -
CDR3 protein: ASSPGRTSGGETQY; V gene: TRBV6-2/TRBV6-3; J gene: TRBJ2-5; clone size: -
CDR3 protein: ASSQDLTAGGRDTQY; V gene: TRBV4-3; J gene: TRBJ2-3; clone size: -
CDR3 protein: ASSLVAGTVFSYNSPLH; V gene: TRBV5-1; J gene: TRBJ1-6; clone size: -
CDR3 protein: ASSYGEFTEAF; V gene: TRBV6-2/TRBV6-3; J gene: TRBJ1-1; clone size: -
CDR3 protein: ASSTNGGASEKLF; V gene: TRBV7-9; J gene: TRBJ1-4; clone size: -
CDR3 protein: ASSLRGSPGRRGAF; V gene: TRBV7-2; J gene: TRBJ1-1; clone size: -
CDR3 protein: ASSLAGGAWHEQF; V gene: TRBV7-6; J gene: TRBJ2-1; clone size: -
CDR3 protein: ASSKPGALGAEAF; V gene: TRBV11-2; J gene: TRBJ1-1; clone size: -
CDR3 protein: ASSPTGVFYEQY; V gene: TRBV7-9; J gene: TRBJ2-7; clone size: -
CDR3 protein: ATRNGYEQY; V gene: TRBV15; J gene: TRBJ2-7; clone size: once
CDR3 protein: ASSLALAGGPQETQY; V gene: TRBV5-1; J gene: TRBJ2-5; clone size: once
CDR3 protein: ASHRTGDYGYT; V gene: TRBV2; J gene: TRBJ1-2; clone size: -